What follows describes a single TCR beta chain. No antigen is known for it. The data belong to a study of CXCR3-negative and CXCR3-positive naive CD8 T cells. The CDR3 is 12 amino acids. The germline CDR1 and CDR2 sequences are SGDLS and YYNGEE. Libraries of TRB cDNA were made by 5' RACE and carried UMIs. TCRdb reprocessed the 5' RACE reads; each CDR3 protein has one entry and no DNA is given. The sample table includes 85,000 to 130,000 distinct CDR3 sequences. Study-level points and caveats: CXCR3-positive naive cells carried more hydrophobic TRB CDR3s than CXCR3-negative ones.

The rearrangement joins TRBV9 to TRBJ2-7; TCRdb reports TRBD1, a call that lacks DNA to check it against. The sample taken for sequencing was naive CXCR3+ CD8+ T cells from blood. Subset defined: CD45RO-CCR7+CD27+CD95- naive CD8+ T cells expressing CXCR3 (TNR3+). The clonotype was recovered from a human donor in good health. Some clones in this sample may be carry-over from other donors' samples. The CDR3 loop reads CASSVLGGEQYF.